The T cell receptor (beta chain) under discussion was sequenced for a study of blood T cell repertoires in COVID-19. Whole-study context: The samples span acute and convalescent COVID-19 from the United States, Italy and Spain. T cells, B-cell-depleted T cells, or PBMCs supplied cDNA or gDNA.

The germline CDR1 and CDR2 sequences are MNHEY and SVGEGT. The CDR3 totals 14 residues. V shed 6 bases and J shed 3 bases, with 14 bases lying between them. In the study's own analysis: Amplification of reference gene primers provided the estimated nucleated cell counts. Libraries were prepared by immunoSEQ multiplex PCR; TCRdb keeps only in-frame clonotypes and omits some of them. From that table come the V and J calls and clone size; the DNA was used to work out D and trimming. The sample lists just over 150,000 clones, approximately 84% occurring once. The source material was peripheral blood. The clonotype was recovered from a woman aged 80 or over with acute or convalescent COVID-19. The chain uses TRBV6-2 or TRBV6-3 and TRBJ1-1; the D is unclear. The CDR3 loop is CASSSNRRDTEAFF. DNA of the CDR3: TGTGCCAGCAGCTCTAACCGGCGGGACACTGAAGCTTTCTTT.